This TCR beta chain is drawn from a study of CD8 T cells in ankylosing spondylitis. The study, taken as a whole, reports: Ankylosing spondylitis blood seemed to carry a telltale TCR beta motif made of several highly homologous variants. Reports say disease-linked clones showed up significantly more in matched ankylosing spondylitis synovial fluid. Prior literature has documented some motif variants in synovial fluid and blood from reactive arthritis.

Scientists made TCR beta libraries using quantitative 5'-RACE with molecular barcodes. TCRdb itself ran the 5' RACE reads through MiXCR, one entry per CDR3 protein. The sample has some 240,000 distinct CDR3 sequences, around 25% seen once. Points on this clonotype: No antigen is known for it.

Trimming pared 2 bases from V and 3 bases from J, leaving 7 bases between. The CDR3 sequence is 13 residues long. This chain joins TRBV12-3 or TRBV12-4 and TRBJ2-5; D is undetermined. The sequencing input was blood, either unsorted or a sorted T cell fraction (not recorded which). The receptor's source is a male donor with ankylosing spondylitis or in good health (not recorded which). Here the CDR3 DNA reads TGTGCCAGCAGTTTAACAGACAAAGAGACCCAGTACTTC. Translation gives CASSLTDKETQYF.